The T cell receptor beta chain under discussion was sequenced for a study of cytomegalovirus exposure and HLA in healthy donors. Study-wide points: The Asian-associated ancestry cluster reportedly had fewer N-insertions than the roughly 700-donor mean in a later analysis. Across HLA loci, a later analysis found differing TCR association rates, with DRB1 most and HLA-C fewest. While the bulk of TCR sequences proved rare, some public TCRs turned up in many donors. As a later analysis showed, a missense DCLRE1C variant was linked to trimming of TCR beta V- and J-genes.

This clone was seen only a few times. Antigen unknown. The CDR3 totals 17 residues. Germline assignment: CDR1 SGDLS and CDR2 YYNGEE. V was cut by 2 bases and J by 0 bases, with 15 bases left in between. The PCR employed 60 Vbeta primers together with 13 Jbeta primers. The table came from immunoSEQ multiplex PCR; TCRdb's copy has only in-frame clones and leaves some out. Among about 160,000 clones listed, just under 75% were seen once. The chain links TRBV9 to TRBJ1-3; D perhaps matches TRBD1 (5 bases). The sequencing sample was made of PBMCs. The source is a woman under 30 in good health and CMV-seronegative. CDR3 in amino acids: CASSVRGGRSSGNTIYF. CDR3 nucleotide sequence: TGTGCCAGCAGCGTCCGCGGGGGGAGAAGCTCTGGAAACACCATATATTTT.